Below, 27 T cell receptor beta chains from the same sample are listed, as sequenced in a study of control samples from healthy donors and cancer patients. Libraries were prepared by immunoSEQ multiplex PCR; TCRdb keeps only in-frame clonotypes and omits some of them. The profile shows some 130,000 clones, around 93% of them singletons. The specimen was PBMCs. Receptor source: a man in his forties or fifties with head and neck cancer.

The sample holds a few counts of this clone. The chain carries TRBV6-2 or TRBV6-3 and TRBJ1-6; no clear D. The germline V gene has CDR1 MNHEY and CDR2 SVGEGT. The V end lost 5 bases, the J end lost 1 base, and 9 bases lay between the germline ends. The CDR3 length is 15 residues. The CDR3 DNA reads TGTGCCAGCAGTACGGTCAGATCCTATAATTCACCCCTCCACTTT. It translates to CASSTVRSYNSPLHF.

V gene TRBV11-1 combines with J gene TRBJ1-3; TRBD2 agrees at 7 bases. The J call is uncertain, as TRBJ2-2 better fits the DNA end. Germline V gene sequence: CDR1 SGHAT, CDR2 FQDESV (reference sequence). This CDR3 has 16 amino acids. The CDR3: CASSLVAGPNTGELFF. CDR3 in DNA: TGTGCCAGCAGCTTAGTAGCGGGTCCGAACACCGGGGAGCTGTTTTTT.

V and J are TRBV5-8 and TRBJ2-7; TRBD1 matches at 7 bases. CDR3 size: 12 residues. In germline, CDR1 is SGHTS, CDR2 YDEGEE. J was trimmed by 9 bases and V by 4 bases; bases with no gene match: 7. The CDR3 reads CASSRTGRWQYF. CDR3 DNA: TGTGCCAGCAGCCGGACAGGACGCTGGCAGTACTTC.

This chain's CDR3 is CASSMLLPNTGELFF. The CDR3 nucleotides are TGTGCCAGTAGTATGCTCCTGCCGAACACCGGGGAGCTGTTTTTT. The gene calls are TRBV19 and TRBJ2-2; D gene unclear. V was shortened by 3 bases and J by 0 bases, with 8 bases between the two germline ends. The CDR3 has 15 residues. The germline gives CDR1 LNHDA, CDR2 SQIVND (reference sequence).

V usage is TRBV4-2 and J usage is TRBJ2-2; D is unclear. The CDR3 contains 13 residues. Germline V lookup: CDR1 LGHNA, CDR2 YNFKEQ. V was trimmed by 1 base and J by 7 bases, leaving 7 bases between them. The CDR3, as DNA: TGTGCCAGCAGCCAAGGGCCTTTCGGGGAGCTGTTTTTT. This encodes CASSQGPFGELFF.

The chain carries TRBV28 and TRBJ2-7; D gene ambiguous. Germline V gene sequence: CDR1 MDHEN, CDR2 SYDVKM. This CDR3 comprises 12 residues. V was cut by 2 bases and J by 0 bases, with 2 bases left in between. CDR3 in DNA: TGTGCCAGCAGTTTAATCTCCTACGAGCAGTACTTC. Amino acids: CASSLISYEQYF.

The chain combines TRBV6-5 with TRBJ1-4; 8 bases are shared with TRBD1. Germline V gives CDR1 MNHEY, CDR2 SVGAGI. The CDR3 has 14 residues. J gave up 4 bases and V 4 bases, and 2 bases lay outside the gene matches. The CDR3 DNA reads TGTGCCAGCAGTTCCACAGGGGGTAATGAAAAACTGTTTTTT. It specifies CASSSTGGNEKLFF.

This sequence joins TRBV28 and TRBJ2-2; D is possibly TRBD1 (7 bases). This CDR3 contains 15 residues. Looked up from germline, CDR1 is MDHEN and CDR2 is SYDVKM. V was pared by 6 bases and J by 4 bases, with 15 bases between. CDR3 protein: CASSLGGTATGELFF. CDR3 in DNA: TGTGCCAGCAGCCTAGGGGGGACAGCCACCGGGGAGCTGTTTTTT.

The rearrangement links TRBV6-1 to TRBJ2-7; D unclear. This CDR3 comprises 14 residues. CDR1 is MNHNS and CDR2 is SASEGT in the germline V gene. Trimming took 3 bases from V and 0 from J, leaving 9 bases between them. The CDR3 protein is CASSDRIGSYEQYF. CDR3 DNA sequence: TGTGCCAGCAGTGATCGGATCGGCTCCTACGAGCAGTACTTC.

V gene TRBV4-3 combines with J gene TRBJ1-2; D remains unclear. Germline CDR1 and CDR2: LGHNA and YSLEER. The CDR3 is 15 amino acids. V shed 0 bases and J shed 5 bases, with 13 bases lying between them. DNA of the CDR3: TGCGCCAGCAGCCAAGATTTGGAGGGAGGGTATGGCTACACCTTC. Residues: CASSQDLEGGYGYTF.

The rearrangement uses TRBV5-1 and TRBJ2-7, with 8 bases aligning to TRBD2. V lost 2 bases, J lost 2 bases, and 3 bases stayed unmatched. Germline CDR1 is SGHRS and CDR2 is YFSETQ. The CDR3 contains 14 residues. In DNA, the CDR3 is TGCGCCAGCAGCTTCAGCGGGGGTGCCTACGAGCAGTACTTC. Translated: CASSFSGGAYEQYF.

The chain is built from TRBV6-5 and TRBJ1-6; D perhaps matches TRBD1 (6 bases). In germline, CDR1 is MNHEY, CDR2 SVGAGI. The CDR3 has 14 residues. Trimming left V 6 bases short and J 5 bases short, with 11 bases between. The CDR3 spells CASSAGADNSPLHF. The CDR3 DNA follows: TGTGCCAGCAGCGCAGGGGCGGATAATTCACCCCTCCACTTT.

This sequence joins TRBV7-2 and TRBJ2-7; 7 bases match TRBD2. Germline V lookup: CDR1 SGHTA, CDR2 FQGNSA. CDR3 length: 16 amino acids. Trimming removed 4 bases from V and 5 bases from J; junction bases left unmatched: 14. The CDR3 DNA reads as TGTGCCAGCAGCTCGCTAGCGGTCCTAGGTGCCAACGAGCAGTACTTC. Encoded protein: CASSSLAVLGANEQYF. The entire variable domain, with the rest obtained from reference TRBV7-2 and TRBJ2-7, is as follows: GAGVSQSPSNKVTEKGKDVELRCDPISGHTALYWYRQSLGQGLEFLIYFQGNSAPDKSGLPSDRFSAERTGGSVSTLTIQRTQQEDSAVYLCASSSLAVLGANEQYFGPGTRLTVT.

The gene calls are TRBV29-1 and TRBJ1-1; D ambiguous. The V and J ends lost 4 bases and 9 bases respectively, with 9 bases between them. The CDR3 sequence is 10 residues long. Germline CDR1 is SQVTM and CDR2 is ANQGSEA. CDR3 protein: CSVAGIQAFF. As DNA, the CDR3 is TGCAGCGTTGCAGGAATCCAAGCTTTCTTT.

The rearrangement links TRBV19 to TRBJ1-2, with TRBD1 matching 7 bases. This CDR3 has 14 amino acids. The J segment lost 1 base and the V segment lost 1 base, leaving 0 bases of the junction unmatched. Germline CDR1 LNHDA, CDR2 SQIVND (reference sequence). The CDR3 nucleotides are TGTGCCAGTAGTATAGCAGGGGGTAACTATGGCTACACCTTC. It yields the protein CASSIAGGNYGYTF.

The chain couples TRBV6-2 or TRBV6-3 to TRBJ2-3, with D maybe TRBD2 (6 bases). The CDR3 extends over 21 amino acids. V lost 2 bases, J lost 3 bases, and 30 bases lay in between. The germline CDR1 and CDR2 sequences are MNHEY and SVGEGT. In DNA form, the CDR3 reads TGTGCCAGCAGTTACCGTTACGGGTTAGCGGTTAGGAGAGTAGGGACAGATACGCAGTATTTT. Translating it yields CASSYRYGLAVRRVGTDTQYF.

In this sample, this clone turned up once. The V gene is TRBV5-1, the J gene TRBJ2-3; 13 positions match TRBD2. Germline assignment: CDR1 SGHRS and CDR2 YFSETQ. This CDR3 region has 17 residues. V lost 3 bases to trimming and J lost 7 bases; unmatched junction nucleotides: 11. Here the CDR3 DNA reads TGCGCCAGCAGCTCGGACAATGGACTAGCGGGGGTCTATACGCAGTATTTT. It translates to CASSSDNGLAGVYTQYF.

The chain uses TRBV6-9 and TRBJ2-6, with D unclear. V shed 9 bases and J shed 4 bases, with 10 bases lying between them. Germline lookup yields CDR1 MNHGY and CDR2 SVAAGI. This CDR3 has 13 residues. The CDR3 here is CARVLDGANVLTF. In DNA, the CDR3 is TGTGCCAGGGTTCTTGACGGGGCCAACGTCCTGACTTTC.

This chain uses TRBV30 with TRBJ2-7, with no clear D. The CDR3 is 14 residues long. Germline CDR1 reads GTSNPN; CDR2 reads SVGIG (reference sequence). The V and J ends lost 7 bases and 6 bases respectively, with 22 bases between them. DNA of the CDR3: TGTGCCTCGGCGGCGGCAGCATCTCTTCTCGAGCAGTACTTC. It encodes CASAAAASLLEQYF.

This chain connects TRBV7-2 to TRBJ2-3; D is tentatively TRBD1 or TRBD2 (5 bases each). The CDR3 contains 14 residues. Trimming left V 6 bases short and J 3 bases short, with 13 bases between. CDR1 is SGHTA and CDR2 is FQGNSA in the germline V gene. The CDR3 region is CASSREGRTDTQYF. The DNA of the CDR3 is TGTGCCAGCAGTCGCGAGGGGCGTACAGATACGCAGTATTTT.

In DNA form, the CDR3 reads TGTGCCAGCAGCTTGTATGGCAGAAATAATGAGCAGTTCTTC. Encoded protein: CASSLYGRNNEQFF. This chain connects TRBV7-9 to TRBJ2-1, with D hard to call. CDR3 length: 14 amino acids. Trimming stripped 3 bases from V and 7 bases from J, with 13 bases between. Germline V gives CDR1 SEHNR, CDR2 FQNEAQ (reference sequence).

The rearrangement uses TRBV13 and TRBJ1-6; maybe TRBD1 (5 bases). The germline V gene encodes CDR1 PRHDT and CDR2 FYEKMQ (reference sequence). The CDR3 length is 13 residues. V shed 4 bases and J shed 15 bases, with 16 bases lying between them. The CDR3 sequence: CASSSTRGLDLHF. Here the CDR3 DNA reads TGTGCCAGCAGCTCCACTAGGGGTCTGGACCTCCACTTT.

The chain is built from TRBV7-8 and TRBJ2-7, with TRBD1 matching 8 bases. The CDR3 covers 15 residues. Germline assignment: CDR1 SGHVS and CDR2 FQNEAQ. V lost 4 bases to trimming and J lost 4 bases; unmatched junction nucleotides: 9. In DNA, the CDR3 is TGTGCCAGCAGCTCCTGGACAGGGAAAAGGTACGAGCAGTACTTC. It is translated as CASSSWTGKRYEQYF.

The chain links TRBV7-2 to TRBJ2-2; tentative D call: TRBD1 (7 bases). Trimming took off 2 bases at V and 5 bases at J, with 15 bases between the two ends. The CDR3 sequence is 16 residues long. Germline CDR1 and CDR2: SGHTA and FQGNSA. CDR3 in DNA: TGTGCCAGCAGCTTAAAGGGGGCTCGGGAGACCGGGGAGCTGTTTTTT. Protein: CASSLKGARETGELFF.

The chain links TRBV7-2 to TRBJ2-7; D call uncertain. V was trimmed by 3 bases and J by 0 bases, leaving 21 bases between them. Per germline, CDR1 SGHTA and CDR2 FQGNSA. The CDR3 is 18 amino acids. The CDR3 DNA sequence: TGTGCCAGCAGCTTCCGTACGGGCCGCTACATGAGCTCCTACGAGCAGTACTTC. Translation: CASSFRTGRYMSSYEQYF.

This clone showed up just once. The CDR3 DNA is TGTGCCAGCAGTTCCGGGACAAACGACTATAGCAATCAGCCCCAGCATTTT. This codes for CASSSGTNDYSNQPQHF. This sequence joins TRBV7-9 and TRBJ1-5, with D perhaps matching TRBD1 (6 bases). Germline-derived CDR1 and CDR2 are SEHNR and FQNEAQ (reference sequence). CDR3 length: 17 amino acids. V dropped 6 bases and J dropped 0 bases, with 18 bases sitting between them.

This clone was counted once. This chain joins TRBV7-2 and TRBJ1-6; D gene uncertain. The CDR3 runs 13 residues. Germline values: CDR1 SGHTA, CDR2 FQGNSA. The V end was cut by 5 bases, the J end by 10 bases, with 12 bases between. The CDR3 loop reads CASSPWFRSPLHF. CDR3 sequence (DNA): TGTGCCAGCAGCCCATGGTTCAGGTCACCCCTCCACTTT.